This T cell receptor (beta chain) was captured by sequencing in a study of beta chain features in type 1 diabetes. Study findings and constraints: PCR may have favored shorter templates equally in patients and controls. TCRB CDR3s from Type 1 diabetes patients were moderately but significantly shorter in all four CD4+ subsets.

On this clone: Its antigen is not known.

There was one heparinised blood draw per donor, averaging approximately 120 mL. The authors sorted CD4+ naive, central memory, regulatory and stem cell-like memory cells via CD45RO/CCR7/CD25/CD127/CD95/CD27. Reverse transcription of all isolated RNA meant that expressed TCRB transcripts were sequenced. Profiled with immunoSEQ multiplex PCR; TCRdb holds only in-frame clones, not every one. The table lists some 400,000 clones, around 16% of them singletons. V gave up 3 bases and J gave up 5 bases; unmatched junction bases: 5. CDR3 length: 16 residues. Per germline, CDR1 LGHNA and CDR2 YNFKEQ. The chain is built from TRBV4-2 and TRBJ2-7; 15 bases are a match to TRBD2. The sample consisted of naive CD4+ T cells from blood. This clonotype originated in a woman aged 18-35 years in good health. The CDR3 coding sequence is TGTGCCAGCAGCCACGGGGGGACTAGCGGGAGGAACGAGCAGTACTTC. Translated: CASSHGGTSGRNEQYF.